The 29 T cell receptor beta chains presented below share a single source sample, sequenced in a study of T cell changes during pregnancy in multiple sclerosis. Assay: immunoSEQ multiplex PCR; the TCRdb copy retains only in-frame clones and omits some. The repertoire holds about 41,000 clones, about nine tenths seen once, with more than 0.6% in the top ten. The material sequenced was CD4+ T cells from peripheral blood mononuclear cells, taken in the first trimester of pregnancy. The receptor set was obtained from a female donor with multiple sclerosis, enrolled in a pregnancy study.

The chain recombines TRBV19 with TRBJ1-1; 8 bases match TRBD1. CDR3 size: 15 residues. V lost 5 bases, J lost 4 bases, and 9 bases stayed unmatched. Germline CDR1 LNHDA, CDR2 SQIVND (reference sequence). For the CDR3, the DNA is TGTGCCAGTAGTGGGCAGGGGGCCCGAAGCACTGAAGCTTTCTTT. This encodes CASSGQGARSTEAFF.

The chain uses TRBV6-5 and TRBJ2-5; TRBD1 matches 7 bases. The CDR3 has 15 residues. Germline V CDR1 and CDR2: MNHEY, SVGAGI. The ends lost 6 bases at V and 1 base at J; junction bases unmatched: 8. CDR3 sequence: CASSRQGNLQETQYF. The CDR3, as DNA: TGTGCCAGCAGCCGACAGGGCAACCTCCAAGAGACCCAGTACTTC.

This clone has only one observation. The V gene is TRBV5-1, the J gene TRBJ2-7; 12 bases align to TRBD2. CDR1 is SGHRS, CDR2 YFSETQ, per germline. This CDR3 comprises 16 residues. J was trimmed by 5 bases and V by 6 bases; bases with no gene match: 12. CDR3 in amino acids: CASKSRTSGMVDEQYF. DNA of the CDR3: TGCGCCAGCAAGAGTAGGACTAGCGGGATGGTAGACGAGCAGTACTTC.

The chain combines TRBV28 with TRBJ1-1, with 8 bases identical to TRBD1. V lost 6 bases and J lost 5; bases outside the gene matches: 5. The CDR3 covers 13 residues. The germline V gene encodes CDR1 MDHEN and CDR2 SYDVKM. The CDR3 region has the DNA TGTGCCAGCAGCCTCACAGGGGGAACTGAAGCTTTCTTT. Amino acids: CASSLTGGTEAFF.

This clone was recorded once. V is TRBV2 and J is TRBJ2-1; TRBD2 matches 10 bases. The CDR3 contains 14 residues. The trim removed 7 bases at V and 7 bases at J, leaving 7 bases unmatched. Germline V gene lookup returns CDR1 SNHLY and CDR2 FYNNEI. The CDR3 sequence: CASKPGLANNEQFF. The CDR3 DNA reads as TGTGCCAGCAAGCCGGGACTAGCGAATAATGAGCAGTTCTTC.

V and J are TRBV7-2 and TRBJ2-7, with 14 bases fitting TRBD2. CDR3 length: 17 residues. J was trimmed by 10 bases and V by 5 bases; bases with no gene match: 16. Germline V gene lookup returns CDR1 SGHTA and CDR2 FQGNSA. The CDR3 sequence is CASSSRTGGLAGEKQYF. The CDR3 DNA reads TGTGCCAGCAGCAGCCGGACAGGGGGACTAGCGGGAGAAAAACAGTACTTC.

The genes are TRBV5-1 and TRBJ2-1, with TRBD1 as a possible D gene (5 bases). This CDR3 has 16 amino acids. CDR1 and CDR2 (germline): SGHRS, YFSETQ. Trimming took off 2 bases at V and 0 bases at J, with 12 bases between the two ends. The DNA for the CDR3 is TGCGCCAGCAGCTTAAGGGGTGGGGTCTCCTACAATGAGCAGTTCTTC. This gives the protein CASSLRGGVSYNEQFF.

This clone was picked up a small number of times. This chain links TRBV4-1 with TRBJ1-1; 7 nucleotides align to TRBD1. J was trimmed by 5 bases and V by 4 bases; bases with no gene match: 13. The CDR3 is 16 residues long. CDR1 MGHRA and CDR2 YSYEKL come from the germline V gene. CDR3 sequence reads: CASSPILRDRGTEAFF. The CDR3 DNA reads TGCGCCAGCAGCCCGATCCTCCGGGACAGAGGAACTGAAGCTTTCTTT.

The chain links TRBV15 to TRBJ2-1, with 11 positions matching TRBD2. V shed 1 base and J 0 bases; nucleotides not matched to a gene: 2. This CDR3 has 17 residues. CDR1 and CDR2 (germline): LNHNV, YYDKDF (reference sequence). The CDR3 protein is CATSRGTSGSSYNEQFF. The DNA for the CDR3 is TGTGCCACCAGCAGAGGCACTAGCGGGAGCTCCTACAATGAGCAGTTCTTC.

The rearrangement uses TRBV7-9 and TRBJ2-1; D is unresolved. CDR1 is SEHNR, CDR2 FQNEAQ, per germline (reference sequence). This CDR3 has 11 amino acids. With 6 bases removed from V and 10 bases from J, the gap between germline ends came to 10 bases. CDR3 in amino acids: CASSRAMEQFF. The CDR3 region has the DNA TGTGCCAGCAGTCGAGCCATGGAGCAGTTCTTC. The full variable domain, rest sourced from reference TRBV7-9 and TRBJ2-1, is DTGVSQNPRHKITKRGQNVTFRCDPISEHNRLYWYRQTLGQGPEFLTYFQNEAQLEKSRLLSDRFSAERPKGSFSTLEIQRTEQGDSAMYLCASSRAMEQFFGPGTRLTVL.

The chain links TRBV6-1 to TRBJ2-7; D is possibly TRBD1 (6 bases). Per the germline V gene, CDR1 is MNHNS and CDR2 is SASEGT. The CDR3 length is 14 residues. V lost 0 bases and J 6 bases, leaving 12 bases between the germline ends. The CDR3 here is CASSEARGSFEQYF. DNA of the CDR3: TGTGCCAGCAGTGAAGCGAGGGGGTCGTTCGAGCAGTACTTC.

The rearrangement joins TRBV11-1 to TRBJ2-7; D is perhaps TRBD2 (5 bases). Germline V gene data show CDR1 as SGHAT and CDR2 as FQDESV (reference sequence). The CDR3 has 14 residues. V was cut by 1 base and J by 2 bases, with 9 bases left in between. CDR3 nucleotides: TGTGCCAGCAGCTTAGGTAGCGCGGCCTACGAGCAGTACTTC. This encodes CASSLGSAAYEQYF.

The gene calls are TRBV5-6 and TRBJ2-1, with D possibly being TRBD2 (5 bases). Germline V CDR1 and CDR2: SGHDT, YYEEEE. The CDR3 has 14 amino acids. Deletions cut 0 bases from V and 8 bases from J, with 12 bases between. For the CDR3, the DNA is TGTGCCAGCAGCTTGGGTGACGGGGTCTATGAGCAGTTCTTC. Translated: CASSLGDGVYEQFF.

This clone showed up just once. V and J are TRBV19 and TRBJ1-5; unclear D gene. The germline gives CDR1 LNHDA, CDR2 SQIVND (reference sequence). The V end was cut by 3 bases, the J end by 2 bases, with 14 bases between. The CDR3 contains 16 residues. CDR3 DNA: TGTGCCAGTAGTATGGGCATCCTGAGACGCAATCAGCCCCAGCATTTT. Residues: CASSMGILRRNQPQHF. The variable domain in full, with the rest retrieved from reference TRBV19 and TRBJ1-5, is DGGITQSPKYLFRKEGQNVTLSCEQNLNHDAMYWYRQDPGQGLRLIYYSQIVNDFQKGDIAEGYSVSREKKESFPLTVTSAQKNPTAFYLCASSMGILRRNQPQHFGDGTRLSIL.

CDR3 residues: CASSQIRDTGELFF. The CDR3 nucleotides read TGTGCCAGCAGCCAAATCCGGGATACCGGGGAGCTGTTTTTT. This chain links TRBV14 with TRBJ2-2, with D perhaps matching TRBD2 (5 bases). This CDR3 has 14 amino acids. Trimming took 2 bases from V and 5 from J, leaving 9 bases between them. The germline gives CDR1 SGHDN, CDR2 FVKESK.

CDR3 coding DNA: TGTGCCAGCAGCCCACGAGGCGGAAACACTGAAGCTTTCTTT. This gives the protein CASSPRGGNTEAFF. This sequence joins TRBV7-2 and TRBJ1-1, with D uncertain. CDR3 length: 14 residues. V was shortened by 5 bases and J by 2 bases, with 12 bases between the two germline ends. The germline V gene has CDR1 SGHTA and CDR2 FQGNSA. Supplemented by reference TRBV7-2 and TRBJ1-1, the full variable domain reads GAGVSQSPSNKVTEKGKDVELRCDPISGHTALYWYRQSLGQGLEFLIYFQGNSAPDKSGLPSDRFSAERTGGSVSTLTIQRTQQEDSAVYLCASSPRGGNTEAFFGQGTRLTVV.

This sequence joins TRBV7-2 and TRBJ2-1; D call uncertain. The CDR3 has 16 amino acids. V lost 5 bases to trimming and J lost 7 bases, with 21 bases between them. Germline-derived CDR1 and CDR2 are SGHTA and FQGNSA. CDR3 in amino acids: CASSHTPMVNENEQFF. The DNA for the CDR3 is TGTGCCAGCAGCCATACACCGATGGTAAATGAAAATGAGCAGTTCTTC.

The rearrangement links TRBV19 to TRBJ1-2, with D possibly being TRBD1 (6 bases). CDR1 is LNHDA and CDR2 is SQIVND in the germline V gene (reference sequence). Trimming took off 2 bases at V and 4 bases at J, with 14 bases between the two ends. The CDR3 length is 15 residues. CDR3 in amino acids: CASSISGASLYGYTF. CDR3 DNA: TGTGCCAGTAGTATATCAGGGGCATCCCTCTATGGCTACACCTTC.

This clone was recorded once. The V gene is TRBV18, the J gene TRBJ2-1; weak D call: TRBD1 (6 bases). The CDR3 is made up of 17 amino acids. Germline V gene sequence: CDR1 KGHSH, CDR2 LQKENI. The V and J ends lost 1 base and 4 bases respectively, with 17 bases between them. CDR3 DNA sequence: TGTGCCAGCTCACCACAGGTGCCCACAGGGAAATACAATGAGCAGTTCTTC. Translated: CASSPQVPTGKYNEQFF.

The chain has TRBV5-6 and TRBJ2-7; tentative D call: TRBD2 (6 bases). Trimming shortened V by 3 bases and J by 4 bases, and 17 bases separated the two germline ends. This CDR3 comprises 15 residues. Germline V gene lookup returns CDR1 SGHDT and CDR2 YYEEEE. CDR3 loop: CASSYPAGSGYEQYF. The CDR3 nucleotides read TGTGCCAGCAGCTATCCGGCGGGGTCCGGTTACGAGCAGTACTTC.

This chain connects TRBV7-8 to TRBJ2-7; D gene ambiguous. The CDR3 has 11 amino acids. Trimming left V 1 base short and J 5 bases short, with 3 bases between. The germline gives CDR1 SGHVS, CDR2 FQNEAQ. The CDR3 loop reads CASSLVDEQYF. CDR3 sequence (DNA): TGTGCCAGCAGCTTAGTCGACGAGCAGTACTTC. Filled out from reference TRBV7-8 and TRBJ2-7, the complete variable domain reads GAGVSQSPRYKVAKRGQDVALRCDPISGHVSLFWYQQALGQGPEFLTYFQNEAQLDKSGLPSDRFFAERPEGSVSTLKIQRTQQEDSAVYLCASSLVDEQYFGPGTRLTVT.

This clone was recorded once. The CDR3 nucleotides read TGTGCCTGGAGGGCGGACATACCCTACAATGAGCAGTTCTTC. It yields the protein CAWRADIPYNEQFF. The rearrangement joins TRBV30 to TRBJ2-1; possible D gene TRBD1, 5 bases. Germline lookup yields CDR1 GTSNPN and CDR2 SVGIG (reference sequence). The CDR3 is 14 amino acids. The V gene lost 3 bases and the J gene lost 2 bases, with 11 bases spanning the gap.

The table lists this clone with a count of one. This chain uses TRBV29-1 with TRBJ2-1; D gene uncertain. The V and J ends lost 7 bases and 2 bases respectively, with 21 bases between them. CDR1 and CDR2 (germline): SQVTM, ANQGSEA. CDR3 length: 16 amino acids. CDR3 residues: CSAKARGPVAYNEQFF. DNA for the CDR3: TGCAGCGCGAAAGCACGTGGGCCCGTAGCCTACAATGAGCAGTTCTTC.

The chain joins TRBV5-1 to TRBJ2-1; D is perhaps TRBD2 (5 bases). V shed 0 bases and J shed 0 bases, with 10 bases lying between them. Germline V gene sequence: CDR1 SGHRS, CDR2 YFSETQ. The CDR3 totals 16 residues. The CDR3 sequence: CASSLETGSSYNEQFF. The CDR3 DNA follows: TGCGCCAGCAGCTTGGAGACGGGAAGCTCCTACAATGAGCAGTTCTTC.

CDR3 nucleotide sequence: TGTGCCAGCAGTGCCGGGACAGAGACCACTGAAGCTTTCTTT. Its translation is CASSAGTETTEAFF. This chain connects TRBV2 to TRBJ1-1; TRBD1 matches 7 bases. The CDR3 has 14 amino acids. After removal of 4 bases from V and 4 bases from J, the junction contained 6 bases not matched to a gene. Germline assignment: CDR1 SNHLY and CDR2 FYNNEI.

The chain combines TRBV7-3 with TRBJ2-7, with 9 bases fitting TRBD2. The CDR3 totals 16 residues. In germline, CDR1 is SGHTA, CDR2 FQGTGA. V lost 2 bases and J lost 4; bases outside the gene matches: 9. The CDR3 loop is CASSLARLAGRYEQYF. The CDR3 coding sequence is TGTGCCAGCAGCTTAGCTCGTCTAGCGGGGAGGTACGAGCAGTACTTC. Full variable domain (remainder filled in from reference TRBV7-3 and TRBJ2-7): GAGVSQTPSNKVTEKGKYVELRCDPISGHTALYWYRQSLGQGPEFLIYFQGTGAADDSGLPNDRFFAVRPEGSVSTLKIQRTERGDSAVYLCASSLARLAGRYEQYFGPGTRLTVT.

In its sample, this clone was seen a few times. CDR3 DNA: TGTGCACCCCGCCTAGGCAATCAGCCCCAGCATTTT. As protein: CAPRLGNQPQHF. The chain links TRBV12-2 to TRBJ1-5. TRBV12-2 is a pseudogene. The CDR3 is made up of 12 amino acids.

The chain recombines TRBV29-1 with TRBJ2-7; TRBD1 matches 7 bases. The CDR3 covers 13 residues. Unmatched junction bases numbered 6, after V lost 5 bases and J lost 2 bases. Germline CDR1 SQVTM, CDR2 ANQGSEA. This CDR3 reads CSVRQGPAYEQYF. The CDR3 DNA follows: TGCAGCGTTCGACAGGGCCCGGCCTACGAGCAGTACTTC.

This chain joins TRBV18 and TRBJ2-7, with 9 positions matching TRBD1. V lost 4 bases to trimming and J lost 6 bases; unmatched junction nucleotides: 16. The germline CDR1 and CDR2 sequences are KGHSH and LQKENI. The CDR3 loop spans 17 amino acids. CDR3 coding DNA: TGTGCCAGCTCACTATTTCGACCGGGACAGGGATTCGCCGAGCAGTACTTC. Translated: CASSLFRPGQGFAEQYF.